This T cell receptor (beta chain) was recorded in a study of T cell responses to AZD1222 COVID-19 vaccine. Here immunoSEQ multiplex PCR was the method, and the copy in TCRdb shows in-frame clones only, minus some. The data contain some 92,000 clones, about nine tenths of them singletons. Findings and limits, study-wide: The repertoires were collected only after the peak T cell response.

Concerning this clone itself: The target antigen is unknown.

The CDR3 is made up of 13 amino acids. Germline assignment: CDR1 MRHNA and CDR2 SNTAGT. V shed 7 bases and J 9 bases; nucleotides not matched to a gene: 6. The chain employs TRBV6-4 and TRBJ2-4; 10 nucleotides match TRBD1. The receptor was isolated from an adult in good health. Sequences were derived from peripheral blood, sampled on day 0 of AZD1222 vaccination. CDR3 sequence (DNA): TGTGCCAGCAATGTGACAGGGGGCCCCATTCAGTACTTC. It encodes CASNVTGGPIQYF.